A single sample is the source of the 30 T cell receptor beta chains below, sequenced in a study of Ad26.COV2.S vaccination and SARS-CoV-2 variants. The method was immunoSEQ multiplex PCR; TCRdb's version includes in-frame clones alone and lacks a portion of them. The sample gives over 400,000 clones, roughly 90% of which show up once; about 1.6% is in the top ten. Treatment denoted: over 15 received Ad26.COV2.S at low or high dose, single or two shots; about 5 received placebo; per-sample allocation not given. On day 63 after the first injection, vaccine and placebo recipients gave samples. Sequencing used peripheral blood, obtained in a trial of Ad26.COV2.S vaccine versus placebo. All receptors come from a person aged 18-65 years who received the Ad26.COV2.S COVID-19 vaccine or a placebo.

This chain joins TRBV4-1 and TRBJ1-4; D uncertain. The V gene lost 1 base and the J gene lost 8 bases, with 5 bases spanning the gap. Germline V gives CDR1 MGHRA, CDR2 YSYEKL. The CDR3 is 12 amino acids. The CDR3, as DNA: TGCGCCAGCAGCCAAGTGAAAGAAAAACTGTTTTTT. It specifies CASSQVKEKLFF.

The chain couples TRBV9 to TRBJ2-1; D call uncertain. The CDR3 runs to 15 residues. The germline CDR1 and CDR2 sequences are SGDLS and YYNGEE. V lost 4 bases, J lost 5 bases, and 16 bases lay in between. The CDR3 nucleotides are TGTGCCAGCAGCCCGCGTCAGATCGACAACAATGAGCAGTTCTTC. It is translated as CASSPRQIDNNEQFF.

The chain has TRBV7-9 and TRBJ2-2; 8 nucleotides line up with TRBD1. Germline-derived CDR1 and CDR2 are SEHNR and FQNEAQ (reference sequence). The length of the CDR3 is 13 residues. Trimming removed 4 bases from V and 9 bases from J; junction bases left unmatched: 4. CDR3 residues: CASSSTGARELFF. The CDR3 nucleotides read TGTGCCAGCAGCTCGACAGGGGCGAGGGAGCTGTTTTTT.

This rearrangement joins TRBV27 to TRBJ2-5; D might be TRBD1 or TRBD2, each matching 5 bases. The V gene lost 0 bases and the J gene lost 0 bases, with 14 bases spanning the gap. Germline V gene sequence: CDR1 MNHEY, CDR2 SMNVEV (reference sequence). The CDR3 is 17 residues long. In DNA form, the CDR3 reads TGTGCCAGCAGTTTATCGGCGGCTGGGGGTTACCAAGAGACCCAGTACTTC. As protein: CASSLSAAGGYQETQYF.

V and J are TRBV9 and TRBJ2-1, with 9 bases aligning to TRBD2. Trimming cost V 2 bases and J 3 bases; bases outside gene matches: 6. Germline CDR1 and CDR2: SGDLS and YYNGEE. The CDR3 spans 16 residues. CDR3 region: CASSVYSGGSYNEQFF. The CDR3 DNA follows: TGTGCCAGCAGCGTCTATAGCGGGGGAAGCTACAATGAGCAGTTCTTC.

The V call is TRBV4-3, the J call TRBJ2-2, with 9 bases fitting TRBD1. Germline CDR1 reads LGHNA; CDR2 reads YSLEER. This CDR3 is built from 18 residues. V was clipped by 4 bases and J by 0 bases; unmatched bases: 9. The CDR3 is CASSRTYRDRANTGELFF. The CDR3 nucleotides are TGCGCCAGCAGCCGTACTTACCGGGACAGGGCGAACACCGGGGAGCTGTTTTTT.

V is TRBV27 and J is TRBJ2-5; 9 bases map to TRBD1. Germline V gene data show CDR1 as MNHEY and CDR2 as SMNVEV (reference sequence). The CDR3 is 14 amino acids. Unmatched junction bases numbered 3, after V lost 5 bases and J lost 2 bases. In nucleotides, the CDR3 is TGTGCCAGCAGTGACAGGGGGAGGCAAGAGACCCAGTACTTC. Translating it yields CASSDRGRQETQYF.

This clone was found a few times. The chain joins TRBV18 to TRBJ1-3; D not certain. CDR1 is KGHSH, CDR2 LQKENI, per germline. The V and J ends lost 0 bases and 3 bases respectively, with 9 bases between them. The CDR3 is 15 amino acids. The DNA of the CDR3 is TGTGCCAGCTCACCACCAGGGTTCTATGGAAACACCATATATTTT. Translated, it gives CASSPPGFYGNTIYF.

The chain combines TRBV6-1 with TRBJ1-4; 9 bases align to TRBD1. After removal of 4 bases from V and 5 bases from J, the junction contained 8 bases not matched to a gene. This CDR3 has 16 amino acids. In germline, CDR1 is MNHNS, CDR2 SASEGT. CDR3 region: CASSASDRGRNEKLFF. The CDR3 DNA follows: TGTGCCAGCAGTGCGTCGGACAGGGGTCGAAATGAAAAACTGTTTTTT.

The chain joins TRBV28 to TRBJ1-5; D unclear. The germline V gene has CDR1 MDHEN and CDR2 SYDVKM. Trimming removed 7 bases at V and 0 bases at J, with 4 bases between. The CDR3 totals 12 residues. The CDR3 nucleotides are TGTGCCAGCACGACTAGCAATCAGCCCCAGCATTTT. It specifies CASTTSNQPQHF.

This chain links TRBV5-6 with TRBJ1-1, with TRBD1 matching 7 bases. The CDR3 totals 14 residues. Germline CDR1 reads SGHDT; CDR2 reads YYEEEE. With V trimmed by 4 bases and J by 4 bases, 7 bases remained unmatched. CDR3: CASSPNHRGTEAFF. In DNA form, the CDR3 reads TGTGCCAGCAGCCCGAACCACAGGGGCACTGAAGCTTTCTTT.

The genes are TRBV20-1 and TRBJ2-1; D unclear. This CDR3 is 10 amino acids long. The V and J ends lost 4 bases and 12 bases respectively, with 10 bases between them. The germline gives CDR1 DFQATT, CDR2 SNEGSKA (reference sequence). The CDR3 spells CSATTRRQFF. Written as DNA, the CDR3 is TGCAGTGCTACGACGAGGCGGCAGTTCTTC.

The chain couples TRBV4-1 to TRBJ2-1; 11 positions agree with TRBD2. Germline CDR1 MGHRA, CDR2 YSYEKL. V gave up 4 bases and J gave up 7 bases; unmatched junction bases: 9. This CDR3 contains 16 residues. The CDR3 coding sequence is TGCGCCAGCAGCCGAATAGCGGGGGGGCGTTTAAATGAGCAGTTCTTC. This sequence encodes CASSRIAGGRLNEQFF.

On this clone: In the same sample, other DNA sequences code for this CDR3. The chain employs TRBV7-2 and TRBJ1-6; no firm D call. The CDR3 loop spans 13 amino acids. The V gene lost 1 base and the J gene lost 10 bases, with 8 bases spanning the gap. The germline gives CDR1 SGHTA, CDR2 FQGNSA. In nucleotides, the CDR3 is TGTGCCAGCAGCTTAGGGGGAGGGTCACCCCTCCACTTT. This codes for CASSLGGGSPLHF.

V and J are TRBV3-1 (or the pseudogene TRBV3-2) and TRBJ1-1; 10 bases fit TRBD1. Trimming took 6 bases from V and 12 from J; bases not matched to a gene: 7. Germline lookup yields CDR1 LGHDT and CDR2 YNNKEL (reference sequence). The CDR3 sequence is 12 residues long. For the CDR3, the DNA is TGTGCCAGCAGGACCGGGACAGGGGTGTCTTTCTTT. It yields the protein CASRTGTGVSFF.

V usage is TRBV7-9 and J usage is TRBJ1-4; D remains ambiguous. Trimming left V 6 bases short and J 4 bases short, with 6 bases between. Germline loops: CDR1 SEHNR, CDR2 FQNEAQ (reference sequence). CDR3 size: 12 residues. DNA for the CDR3: TGTGCCAGCAGTGGGAATAATGAAAAACTGTTTTTT. As protein: CASSGNNEKLFF.

The V and J genes are TRBV10-3 and TRBJ1-2; 10 nucleotides align to TRBD1. The germline V gene encodes CDR1 ENHRY and CDR2 SYGVKD. With V trimmed by 5 bases and J by 4 bases, 10 bases remained unmatched. The CDR3 has 16 amino acids. The CDR3 sequence is CAISTTGGTRGYGYTF. The DNA for the CDR3 is TGTGCCATCAGTACGACAGGGGGCACGCGAGGCTATGGCTACACCTTC.

The chain couples TRBV10-3 to TRBJ2-7; D gene unclear. Per the germline V gene, CDR1 is ENHRY and CDR2 is SYGVKD. V shed 6 bases and J shed 3 bases, with 12 bases lying between them. The CDR3 loop spans 13 amino acids. The CDR3 loop is CAIRMDGFYEQYF. The CDR3 nucleotides read TGTGCCATCAGAATGGACGGATTCTACGAGCAGTACTTC.

The gene calls are TRBV19 and TRBJ2-1; weak D call: TRBD1 (6 bases). The CDR3 runs 16 residues. Germline assignment: CDR1 LNHDA and CDR2 SQIVND (reference sequence). Trimming cost V 5 bases and J 6 bases, with 20 bases left between them. CDR3: CASSVPPGRGSNEQFF. CDR3 coding DNA: TGTGCCAGTAGTGTACCCCCGGGCAGGGGCTCCAATGAGCAGTTCTTC.

This chain joins TRBV6-5 and TRBJ2-5; TRBD1 agrees at 7 bases. The CDR3 spans 15 residues. In germline, CDR1 is MNHEY, CDR2 SVGAGI. Trimming cost V 5 bases and J 5 bases; bases outside gene matches: 11. The CDR3 sequence is CASSTGQTNVETQYF. DNA of the CDR3: TGTGCCAGCAGTACGGGACAGACTAATGTGGAGACCCAGTACTTC.

The rearrangement joins TRBV3-1 (or the pseudogene TRBV3-2) to TRBJ1-1; 7 bases align to TRBD1. This CDR3 contains 15 residues. Trimming removed 4 bases from V and 1 base from J; junction bases left unmatched: 6. Germline V CDR1 and CDR2: LGHDT, YNNKEL (reference sequence). The CDR3 DNA reads TGTGCCAGCAGCCCTCAGGGGGGATGGAACACTGAAGCTTTCTTT. This codes for CASSPQGGWNTEAFF.

The genes are TRBV6-2 or TRBV6-3 and TRBJ1-6; no firm D call. CDR1 is MNHEY, CDR2 SVGEGT, per germline. V was trimmed by 1 base and J by 17 bases, leaving 12 bases between them. This CDR3 is 12 amino acids long. The chain's CDR3 is CASSYFSTDVHF. Here the CDR3 DNA reads TGTGCCAGCAGTTACTTTAGCACTGACGTCCACTTT.

The V gene is TRBV19, the J gene TRBJ2-3; possibly TRBD2 for D (6 bases). The CDR3 length is 16 residues. Trimming cost V 10 bases and J 1 base, with 21 bases left between them. Germline lookup yields CDR1 LNHDA and CDR2 SQIVND (reference sequence). The CDR3 sequence: CATAGGGASRTDTQYF. The CDR3 DNA follows: TGTGCCACCGCCGGAGGAGGGGCTTCCCGCACAGATACGCAGTATTTT.

The sample holds one count of this clone. The chain employs TRBV4-3 and TRBJ1-4, with TRBD1 as a possible D gene (5 bases). The CDR3 spans 17 residues. Germline V lookup: CDR1 LGHNA, CDR2 YSLEER. Trimming removed 4 bases from V and 3 bases from J, with 18 bases in between. The CDR3 protein is CASSPLIQGAANEKLFF. The CDR3 DNA is TGCGCCAGCAGCCCACTAATTCAGGGAGCGGCTAATGAAAAACTGTTTTTT.

This clone has just a few counts. V gene TRBV7-6 combines with J gene TRBJ2-2, with D perhaps matching TRBD1 or TRBD2 (5 bases each). The CDR3 consists of 16 residues. Trimming cost V 2 bases and J 1 base, with 11 bases left between them. The germline gives CDR1 SGHVS, CDR2 FNYEAQ. CDR3 region: CASSLHPGLNTGELFF. The CDR3 DNA sequence: TGTGCCAGCAGCTTACATCCGGGGCTGAACACCGGGGAGCTGTTTTTT.

This clone was detected once. The genes are TRBV3-1 (or the pseudogene TRBV3-2) and TRBJ2-7; D gene uncertain. This CDR3 is 16 amino acids long. Trimming cost V 0 bases and J 1 base, with 13 bases left between them. Germline CDR1 LGHDT, CDR2 YNNKEL (reference sequence). This CDR3 reads CASSQEWSGPSYEQYF. In nucleotides, the CDR3 is TGTGCCAGCAGCCAAGAGTGGTCCGGGCCGTCCTACGAGCAGTACTTC.

The chain couples TRBV30 to TRBJ1-5; D gene unclear. In germline, CDR1 is GTSNPN, CDR2 SVGIG (reference sequence). V was trimmed by 1 base and J by 6 bases, leaving 10 bases between them. CDR3 size: 13 residues. CDR3 sequence (DNA): TGTGCCTGGAGTGCGGCAGGTGTTCAGCCCCAGCATTTT. Protein: CAWSAAGVQPQHF.

The gene calls are TRBV7-9 and TRBJ2-5; TRBD1 aligns across 7 bases. Losses at the gene ends were 3 bases for V and 6 bases for J; bases not matched to a gene: 7. Per the germline V gene, CDR1 is SEHNR and CDR2 is FQNEAQ (reference sequence). This CDR3 is 14 amino acids long. CDR3 nucleotide sequence: TGTGCCAGCAGCTTCCCGACAGGGCGAAAGACCCAGTACTTC. This sequence encodes CASSFPTGRKTQYF.

This chain connects TRBV7-2 to TRBJ2-7; TRBD1 or TRBD2 may be the D gene (5 bases each). Germline lookup yields CDR1 SGHTA and CDR2 FQGNSA. Trimming took off 5 bases at V and 2 bases at J, with 13 bases between the two ends. The CDR3 has 14 amino acids. The CDR3 spells CASSTPGTPYEQYF. DNA for the CDR3: TGTGCCAGCAGCACCCCAGGGACCCCCTACGAGCAGTACTTC.

This rearrangement joins TRBV2 to TRBJ1-3; D is unclear. Trimming pared 6 bases from V and 1 base from J, leaving 10 bases between. This CDR3 spans 14 amino acids. CDR1 is SNHLY and CDR2 is FYNNEI in the germline V gene. CDR3 nucleotides: TGTGCCAGCAGGAGTAGTTCTTCTGGAAACACCATATATTTT. Its translation is CASRSSSSGNTIYF.